The sequence of this T cell receptor (beta chain) was determined in a study of T cells in tuberculosis. As to this clone: The antigen is not known.

This CDR3 contains 15 residues. Germline V CDR1 and CDR2: MGHRA, YSYEKL. V lost 1 base, J lost 7 bases, and 14 bases lay in between. Broader study findings: Cases with active tuberculosis were adults, while controls were adolescents.

Using immunoSEQ multiplex PCR, the repertoire was profiled, and TCRdb retains in-frame clones only, with some absent. The table lists around 38,000 clones, around 96% of them singletons. The origin of this receptor is a donor between 10 and 35 years old with latent tuberculosis or without tuberculosis infection. The chain combines TRBV4-1 with TRBJ2-1; D not certain. Sequencing used PBMCs. The CDR3 sequence is CASSQVLADINEQFF. CDR3 coding DNA: TGCGCCAGCAGCCAAGTATTGGCCGATATAAATGAGCAGTTCTTC.